The rows below give T cell receptor beta chains drawn from one sample of a study of OX40 agonist ivuxolimab in advanced cancers. Sequencing used immunoSEQ multiplex PCR; TCRdb keeps in-frame clones, though not all of them. Of nearly 80,000 clones in the sample, approximately 86% were seen once. The specimen was CD4+ or CD8+ T cells sorted from blood, collected in a trial of the OX40 agonist ivuxolimab. These receptors were collected from an adult with an advanced solid tumor such as melanoma, head and neck, liver or kidney cancer. Each CDR3 is given with its conserved first and last residue. The D gene is left open where the match is weak. Rows give clone size only sometimes, using once, few, many, or a class for an expanded clone.

J,size,D,V,CDR3,DNA
TRBJ2-5,-,TRBD1,TRBV10-3,CAISRGQGQETQYF,TGTGCCATCAGCCGGGGACAGGGGCAAGAGACCCAGTACTTC
TRBJ2-2,once,TRBD1,TRBV5-6,CASSLGGGNTGELFF,TGTGCCAGCAGCCTAGGGGGCGGGAACACCGGGGAGCTGTTTTTT
TRBJ2-3,-,-,TRBV28,CASSLLTDTQYF,TGTGCCAGCAGTTTATTGACAGATACGCAGTATTTT
TRBJ2-1,-,-,TRBV27,CASSLHNPGPHGGNEQFF,TGTGCCAGCAGTTTGCACAACCCGGGACCCCACGGGGGCAATGAGCAGTTCTTC
TRBJ2-7,-,TRBD2,TRBV7-2,CAGSRGDGYEQYF,TGTGCCGGCAGCCGGGGGGACGGTTACGAGCAGTACTTC
TRBJ2-3,-,TRBD1,TRBV19,CASSLQGDTDTQYF,TGTGCCAGTAGTCTGCAGGGGGACACAGATACGCAGTATTTT
TRBJ2-1,-,TRBD1,TRBV7-8,CASSFETGYNEQFF,TGTGCCAGCAGCTTTGAGACAGGGTACAATGAGCAGTTCTTC
TRBJ2-7,few,TRBD1,TRBV18,CASSPSGTVLHEQYF,TGTGCCAGCTCACCGTCCGGGACAGTCCTCCACGAGCAGTACTTC
TRBJ2-1,-,TRBD2,TRBV25-1,CASRGQWVAGNYNEQFF,TGTGCCAGCAGGGGCCAATGGGTAGCGGGAAACTACAATGAGCAGTTCTTC
TRBJ2-7,-,-,TRBV20-1,CSATREYEQYF,TGCAGTGCCACGCGAGAGTACGAGCAGTACTTC
TRBJ2-5,-,-,TRBV7-8,CASSLAPMRQETQYF,TGTGCCAGCAGCTTAGCGCCCATGCGTCAAGAGACCCAGTACTTC
TRBJ2-3,few,TRBD2,TRBV9,CASSVQAGVADTQYF,TGTGCCAGCAGCGTACAGGCGGGAGTGGCAGATACGCAGTATTTT
TRBJ2-1,-,-,TRBV12-5,CASGSGEAGAFSYNEQFF,TGTGCTAGTGGTTCCGGGGAAGCCGGCGCCTTCTCCTACAATGAGCAGTTCTTC
TRBJ2-6,-,-,TRBV7-7,CASSAGRGANVLTF,TGTGCTAGCAGCGCCGGACGGGGGGCCAACGTCCTGACTTTC
TRBJ1-1,once,-,TRBV6-5,CASSYSGKAFF,TGTGCCAGCAGTTATTCAGGGAAAGCTTTCTTT
TRBJ2-3,-,-,TRBV5-4,CASSLVLASTDTQYF,TGTGCCAGCAGCTTGGTTCTAGCTAGCACAGATACGCAGTATTTT
TRBJ2-2,-,-,TRBV7-2,CASSLDLGELFF,TGTGCCAGCAGCTTAGATCTCGGGGAGCTGTTTTTT
TRBJ2-7,-,TRBD1,TRBV7-8,CASSLLTMGQGSYEQYF,TGTGCCAGCAGCTTACTAACAATGGGACAGGGGTCCTACGAGCAGTACTTC
TRBJ2-2,-,TRBD1,TRBV9,CASSVGLGQYPGELFF,TGTGCCAGCAGCGTAGGCTTGGGACAGTACCCCGGGGAGCTGTTTTTT
TRBJ1-2,-,TRBD1,TRBV28,CASSLPPGQGNGYTF,TGTGCCAGCAGTTTACCGCCGGGACAGGGGAATGGCTACACCTTC
TRBJ1-5,-,TRBD1,TRBV9,CASSETGSYQPQHF,TGTGCCAGCAGCGAGACAGGGTCTTACCAGCCCCAGCATTTT
TRBJ2-1,-,TRBD2,TRBV11-2,CASSYTGTRGNEQFF,TGTGCCAGCAGTTATACCGGGACTAGAGGCAATGAGCAGTTCTTC
TRBJ1-5,-,TRBD1,TRBV15,CATSRGTGSNQPQHF,TGTGCCACCAGCAGGGGGACAGGGTCGAATCAGCCCCAGCATTTT
TRBJ2-7,-,TRBD1,TRBV7-2,CASSLDRETYEQYF,TGTGCCAGCAGCTTGGACAGGGAAACTTACGAGCAGTACTTC
TRBJ2-1,-,-,TRBV4-2,CASSLAGEINEQFF,TGTGCCAGCAGCCTGGCGGGCGAGATCAATGAGCAGTTCTTC
TRBJ2-1,-,-,TRBV28,CATFLSGAVNEQFF,TGTGCCACCTTTTTATCTGGGGCGGTGAATGAGCAGTTCTTC
TRBJ2-7,-,-,TRBV27,CASSFSYETVYEQYF,TGTGCCAGCAGTTTTAGCTACGAAACCGTCTACGAGCAGTACTTC
TRBJ2-2,-,TRBD1,TRBV6-5,CASSRTGTGELFF,TGTGCCAGCAGTCGGACAGGGACCGGGGAGCTGTTTTTT
TRBJ2-1,-,-,TRBV27,CASGGFSYNEQFF,TGTGCCAGTGGGGGATTCTCCTACAATGAGCAGTTCTTC
TRBJ2-3,-,TRBD1,TRBV18,CASSPGPDRGREDTQYF,TGTGCCAGCTCACCAGGTCCGGACAGGGGACGGGAAGATACGCAGTATTTT
TRBJ1-1,-,TRBD1,TRBV19,CASSIPGTGKAFF,TGTGCCAGTAGTATCCCCGGGACAGGGAAAGCTTTCTTT
TRBJ2-2,-,-,TRBV5-1,CASSLEAGAGELFF,TGCGCCAGCAGCTTGGAGGCTGGGGCCGGGGAGCTGTTTTTT
TRBJ2-7,-,TRBD1,TRBV10-3,CAISGDREGYEQYF,TGTGCCATCAGTGGGGACAGGGAGGGGTACGAGCAGTACTTC
TRBJ2-5,-,-,TRBV19,CASTPRDLGVETQYF,TGTGCCAGTACCCCTCGGGACTTGGGCGTAGAGACCCAGTACTTC
TRBJ2-5,-,-,TRBV5-6,CASSSLISGKQETQYF,TGTGCCAGCAGCTCCCTTATTAGCGGAAAACAAGAGACCCAGTACTTC
TRBJ1-4,-,TRBD1,TRBV30,CAWVGPRGQGADSTNEKLFF,TGTGCCTGGGTGGGGCCGAGGGGACAGGGGGCCGATTCAACTAATGAAAAACTGTTTTTT
TRBJ1-2,-,-,TRBV7-9,CASSSGLPGYTF,TGTGCCAGCAGCTCAGGGTTACCGGGCTACACCTTC
TRBJ2-4,-,-,TRBV4-1,CASSPVGGFDIQYF,TGCGCCAGCAGCCCGGTAGGAGGGTTCGACATTCAGTACTTC
TRBJ2-3,-,-,TRBV28,CASSFLSSRDTQYF,TGTGCCAGCAGTTTTCTCTCGAGCAGGGATACGCAGTATTTT
TRBJ1-4,-,-,TRBV30,CAWSGREKLFF,TGTGCCTGGAGTGGACGTGAAAAACTGTTTTTT
TRBJ2-7,few,-,TRBV11-3,CASSSRTLSYEQYF,TGTGCCAGCAGCTCGAGGACTTTGAGCTACGAGCAGTACTTC
TRBJ2-5,-,-,TRBV5-4,CASSSQSSEETQYF,TGTGCCAGCAGCTCCCAATCTAGCGAAGAGACCCAGTACTTC
TRBJ2-7,-,-,TRBV4-1,CASSRNAGTSYEQYF,TGCGCCAGCAGCAGGAACGCCGGGACCTCCTACGAGCAGTACTTC
TRBJ2-5,-,-,TRBV27,CASSVFQGSQETQYF,TGTGCCAGCAGTGTATTCCAGGGGTCCCAAGAGACCCAGTACTTC
TRBJ2-1,-,-,TRBV5-4,CASSIRSGEQFF,TGTGCCAGCAGCATCCGGTCGGGTGAGCAGTTCTTC
TRBJ2-7,-,-,TRBV19,CASSIGLYYEQYF,TGTGCCAGTAGTATTGGGCTCTACTACGAGCAGTACTTC
TRBJ2-7,-,-,TRBV27,CASSSAGTDTYEQYF,TGTGCCAGCAGTTCGGCCGGGACCGACACCTACGAGCAGTACTTC
TRBJ2-7,-,-,TRBV11-2,CASSSGYEQYF,TGTGCCAGCAGCTCAGGGTACGAGCAGTACTTC
TRBJ2-7,-,-,TRBV27,CASSRRGGSYEQYF,TGTGCCAGCAGCCGCAGGGGGGGCTCCTACGAGCAGTACTTC
TRBJ2-5,-,TRBD2,TRBV9,CASSVDRGGQETQYF,TGTGCCAGCAGCGTAGATCGGGGAGGGCAAGAGACCCAGTACTTC
TRBJ2-3,-,TRBD1,TRBV30,CAWSPWDSQNTDTQYF,TGTGCCTGGAGTCCTTGGGACAGCCAAAACACAGATACGCAGTATTTT
TRBJ1-3,-,-,TRBV30,CAWSVFSGNTVYF,TGTGCCTGGTCGGTGTTCTCTGGAAACACCGTATATTTT
TRBJ2-2,-,-,TRBV18,CASSPTSPRLFF,TGTGCCAGCTCACCCACCTCCCCGCGGCTGTTTTTT